The subject of this entry is one T cell receptor (beta chain). Germline V gene lookup returns CDR1 SGHVS and CDR2 FNYEAQ. This CDR3 comprises 21 residues. V dropped 1 base and J dropped 3; count of bases not matched to a gene: 15. Method: immunoSEQ multiplex PCR; TCRdb's copy keeps in-frame clones and lacks some. In the table there are 65,000 to 95,000 clones, around 91% of which are singletons. This sample is drawn from a study of T cell changes during pregnancy in multiple sclerosis. The chain uses TRBV7-6 and TRBJ2-2; the match to TRBD2 covers 12 bases. This material consisted of peripheral blood, taken before pregnancy. The clonotype comes from a female donor with multiple sclerosis, enrolled in a pregnancy study. The CDR3 spells CASSLVESDLGLAGHTGELFF. CDR3 DNA sequence: TGTGCCAGCAGCTTAGTCGAAAGTGATTTAGGACTAGCGGGGCACACCGGGGAGCTGTTTTTT.